The following is a TCR beta chain sequence with its context. These data belong to a study of blood T cell repertoires in COVID-19. Study-wide background: The United States, Italy and Spain were the sources of the acute and convalescent COVID-19 samples.

Clones were read by immunoSEQ multiplex PCR, and TCRdb kept only the in-frame ones, dropping some. The sample shows about 70,000 clones, around three quarters of them seen only once. This CDR3 spans 21 amino acids. The V end was cut by 0 bases, the J end by 0 bases, with 24 bases between. Per the germline V gene, CDR1 is LGHDT and CDR2 is YNNKEL (reference sequence). This sequence originates from a human donor in a cohort sampled during active COVID-19. Sequencing input: peripheral blood. The chain combines TRBV3-1 (or the pseudogene TRBV3-2) with TRBJ1-3, with D hard to call. CDR3 bases: TGTGCCAGCAGCCAAGACCCCTACCCAGCCCCGGGGTCCCGCTCTGGAAACACCATATATTTT. Amino acids: CASSQDPYPAPGSRSGNTIYF.